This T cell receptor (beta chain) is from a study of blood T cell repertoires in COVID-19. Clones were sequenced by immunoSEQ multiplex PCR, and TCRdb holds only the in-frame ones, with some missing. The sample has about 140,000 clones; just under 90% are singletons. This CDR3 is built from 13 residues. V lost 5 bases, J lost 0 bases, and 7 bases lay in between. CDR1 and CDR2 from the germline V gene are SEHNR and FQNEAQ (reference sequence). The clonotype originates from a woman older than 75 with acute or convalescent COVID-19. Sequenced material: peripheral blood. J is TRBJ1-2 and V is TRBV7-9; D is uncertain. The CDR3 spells CASSQSTNYGYTF. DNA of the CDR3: TGTGCCAGCAGCCAATCTACTAACTATGGCTACACCTTC.